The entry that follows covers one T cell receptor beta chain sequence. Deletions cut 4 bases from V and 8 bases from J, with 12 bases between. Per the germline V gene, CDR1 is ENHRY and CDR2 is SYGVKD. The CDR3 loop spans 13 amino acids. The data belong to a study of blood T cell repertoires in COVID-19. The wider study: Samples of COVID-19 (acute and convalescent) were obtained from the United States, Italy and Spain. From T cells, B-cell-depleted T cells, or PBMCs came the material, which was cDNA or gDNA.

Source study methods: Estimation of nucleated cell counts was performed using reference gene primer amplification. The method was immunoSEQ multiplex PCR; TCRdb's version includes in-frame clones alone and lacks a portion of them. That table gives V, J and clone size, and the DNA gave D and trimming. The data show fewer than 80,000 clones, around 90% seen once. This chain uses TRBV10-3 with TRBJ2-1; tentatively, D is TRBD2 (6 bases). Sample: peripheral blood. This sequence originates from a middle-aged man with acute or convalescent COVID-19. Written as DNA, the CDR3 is TGTGCCATCAGTGGCGGTATAGCGGATGAGCAGTTCTTC. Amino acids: CAISGGIADEQFF.